This T cell receptor beta chain came from a study of T cells in Graves' hyperthyroidism and ophthalmopathy. Study details: Sampling of peripheral blood happened at initial diagnosis, prior to any treatment.

With regard to this clonotype: The antigen is undetermined.

RNA transcripts served as the template for amplifying TCR beta CDR3 regions. First-round RT-PCR with HTBI primers amplified the TCR CDR3 region. TCRdb called the multiplex PCR reads again in MiXCR, with one record for every CDR3 protein. The sample gives some 490,000 distinct CDR3 sequences, more than 15% of which show up once; 29% is in the top ten. Out of 10 ml of fresh peripheral blood came the PBMCs. CDR1 is DFQATT and CDR2 is SNEGSKA in the germline V gene (reference sequence). This CDR3 has 15 amino acids. Losses at the gene ends were 5 bases for V and 5 bases for J; bases not matched to a gene: 8. Study-wide results and caveats: Blood samples included most of the expanded thyroid clonotypes exceeding 0.001.

The chain has TRBV20-1 and TRBJ2-2; 10 bases line up with TRBD2. The specimen was blood. The sequence came from a woman aged 25 to 39 with Graves' ophthalmopathy. CDR3 coding DNA: TGCAGTGCTCTGGGACCAGCGGGAGGGACCGGGGAGCTGTTTTTT. Translating it yields CSALGPAGGTGELFF.